One and the same sample provided the 26 T cell receptor beta chains below, sequenced in a study of technical replicates of blood from a handful of donors. TCRdb's copy holds only in-frame clones and misses some; the assay was immunoSEQ multiplex PCR. This repertoire shows more than 75,000 clones, almost 97% found once; its top ten account for approximately 0.35%. The sample comprised T cells isolated from PBMCs. All receptors come from a human donor in good health.

The chain couples TRBV19 to TRBJ2-7; D is unresolved. V lost 3 bases and J lost 0, with 15 bases in between. CDR3 length: 16 amino acids. From germline, CDR1 is LNHDA and CDR2 SQIVND (reference sequence). CDR3 DNA sequence: TGTGCCAGTAGTATTTCCGCCGCGATAAGCTCCTACGAGCAGTACTTC. This encodes CASSISAAISSYEQYF.

This CDR3 reads CAWRDRSGRAYEQYF. For the CDR3, the DNA is TGTGCCTGGAGGGACCGTTCCGGGAGGGCCTACGAGCAGTACTTC. This chain uses TRBV30 with TRBJ2-7; 8 nucleotides line up with TRBD2. With V trimmed by 3 bases and J by 2 bases, 9 bases remained unmatched. The CDR3 length is 15 residues. CDR1 is GTSNPN, CDR2 SVGIG, per germline (reference sequence).

This chain links TRBV5-1 with TRBJ1-3; 7 bases match TRBD1. The CDR3 has 17 residues. V was pared by 2 bases and J by 0 bases, with 8 bases of the junction left unmatched. Germline CDR1 and CDR2: SGHRS and YFSETQ. CDR3 sequence reads: CASSFQGGLSSGNTIYF. The CDR3 DNA is TGCGCCAGCAGCTTCCAGGGGGGCTTAAGCTCTGGAAACACCATATATTTT. Full variable domain (missing parts from reference TRBV5-1 and TRBJ1-3): KAGVTQTPRYLIKTRGQQVTLSCSPISGHRSVSWYQQTPGQGLQFLFEYFSETQRNKGNFPGRFSGRQFSNSRSEMNVSTLELGDSALYLCASSFQGGLSSGNTIYFGEGSWLTVV.

The count of this clone is one. The rearrangement links TRBV6-5 to TRBJ1-1, with D unclear. Germline loops: CDR1 MNHEY, CDR2 SVGAGI. V dropped 5 bases and J dropped 2 bases, with 12 bases sitting between them. This CDR3 has 14 amino acids. CDR3 loop: CASSKQSRNTEAFF. The CDR3 DNA follows: TGTGCCAGCAGTAAACAGAGCAGAAACACTGAAGCTTTCTTT.

The chain carries TRBV2 and TRBJ1-2, with 9 bases that match TRBD1. The V gene end was trimmed by 6 bases and the J gene end by 6 bases; junction bases not matched to a gene: 14. CDR1 SNHLY and CDR2 FYNNEI come from the germline V gene. CDR3 length: 16 amino acids. The CDR3 nucleotides are TGTGCCAGCAGCCTCCAGCACAGGGGGCTAGGAGATGGCTACACCTTC. Encoded protein: CASSLQHRGLGDGYTF.

The chain combines TRBV19 with TRBJ1-2; tentatively, D is TRBD1 (6 bases). The CDR3 runs 14 residues. Trimming stripped 5 bases from V and 6 bases from J, with 16 bases between. Germline loops: CDR1 LNHDA, CDR2 SQIVND (reference sequence). This CDR3 is CASSPWTEDDGYTF. The CDR3 coding sequence is TGTGCCAGTAGTCCGTGGACAGAAGACGATGGCTACACCTTC.

The chain is built from TRBV21-1 and TRBJ2-1; the table's D call TRBD2 went unverified against the DNA. TRBV21-1 is a pseudogene segment. The CDR3 covers 18 residues. The CDR3 loop reads CASSNEAVSGSSYNEQFF. As DNA, the CDR3 is TGTGCCAGCAGCAATGAGGCGGTTAGCGGGAGCTCCTACAATGAGCAGTTCTTC.

The chain's CDR3 is CASSLWDRGAKNIQYF. CDR3 bases: TGTGCCAGCAGTTTATGGGACAGGGGGGCCAAAAACATTCAGTACTTC. The chain recombines TRBV28 with TRBJ2-4, with 10 bases identical to TRBD1. The CDR3 sequence is 16 residues long. J lost 1 base, V lost 0 bases, and 0 bases had no gene match. CDR1 and CDR2 (germline): MDHEN, SYDVKM. Based on the CDR3 plus reference TRBV28 and TRBJ2-4, the full variable domain is DVKVTQSSRYLVKRTGEKVFLECVQDMDHENMFWYRQDPGLGLRLIYFSYDVKMKEKGDIPEGYSVSREKKERFSLILESASTNQTSMYLCASSLWDRGAKNIQYFGAGTRLSVL.

The chain uses TRBV7-2 and TRBJ2-3; possible D gene TRBD1, 6 bases. Trimming removed 1 base at V and 6 bases at J, with 17 bases between. Germline assignment: CDR1 SGHTA and CDR2 FQGNSA. The CDR3 is made up of 16 amino acids. The CDR3 is CASSLEPGTFSDTQYF. The CDR3 region has the DNA TGTGCCAGCAGCTTAGAACCGGGGACATTTTCGGATACGCAGTATTTT.

This clone was observed a handful of times. V gene TRBV28 combines with J gene TRBJ1-2; D ambiguous. The V and J ends lost 3 bases and 2 bases respectively, with 10 bases between them. The germline V gene has CDR1 MDHEN and CDR2 SYDVKM. The CDR3 sequence is 14 residues long. The CDR3 coding sequence is TGTGCCAGCAGTTTCCCCGGGGAGAACTATGGCTACACCTTC. Residues: CASSFPGENYGYTF.

The rearrangement joins TRBV5-6 to TRBJ2-1; possibly TRBD2 for D (6 bases). The CDR3 consists of 15 residues. The V end lost 4 bases, the J end lost 2 bases, and 13 bases lay between the germline ends. Germline V lookup: CDR1 SGHDT, CDR2 YYEEEE. CDR3 protein: CASSLERATYNEQFF. In DNA, the CDR3 is TGTGCCAGCAGCCTTGAGCGGGCCACCTACAATGAGCAGTTCTTC.

The V and J genes are TRBV6-1 and TRBJ2-1; 13 nucleotides agree with TRBD2. This CDR3 is 15 amino acids long. The J segment lost 9 bases and the V segment lost 4 bases, leaving 6 bases of the junction unmatched. Germline V gene sequence: CDR1 MNHNS, CDR2 SASEGT. Written as DNA, the CDR3 is TGTGCCAGCAGTGGGCGGACTAGCGGGAGCTCTGAGCAGTTCTTC. Residues: CASSGRTSGSSEQFF.

The rearrangement links TRBV7-6 to TRBJ2-7, with TRBD2 as a possible D gene (6 bases). Deletions cut 1 base from V and 4 bases from J, with 8 bases between. Looked up from germline, CDR1 is SGHVS and CDR2 is FNYEAQ. CDR3 length equals 13 residues. The CDR3 reads CASSLVSGYEQYF. CDR3 DNA: TGTGCCAGCAGCTTAGTTAGCGGATACGAGCAGTACTTC.

V is TRBV12-5 and J is TRBJ1-1; 8 nucleotides line up with TRBD1. Germline trimming cut 5 bases from V and 1 base from J; bases unmatched to any gene: 6. This CDR3 region has 15 residues. Germline CDR1 LGHNT, CDR2 FRNRAP. The CDR3 nucleotides are TGTGCTAGTGGTCCCACAGGGGGTTCGAACACTGAAGCTTTCTTT. Protein sequence: CASGPTGGSNTEAFF.

This chain links TRBV9 with TRBJ2-3; 8 positions agree with TRBD2. The CDR3 runs 15 residues. V lost 0 bases, J lost 2 bases, and 2 bases stayed unmatched. CDR1 and CDR2 from the germline V gene are SGDLS and YYNGEE. The CDR3 spells CASSVVAGLTDTQYF. The CDR3 DNA is TGTGCCAGCAGCGTAGTAGCGGGACTCACAGATACGCAGTATTTT.

This chain connects TRBV13 to TRBJ2-7; 7 bases fit TRBD1. The germline V gene encodes CDR1 PRHDT and CDR2 FYEKMQ (reference sequence). After removal of 5 bases from V and 2 bases from J, the junction contained 6 bases not matched to a gene. This CDR3 comprises 14 residues. As DNA, the CDR3 is TGTGCCAGCAGCAAGGACAGGCCTGCCTACGAGCAGTACTTC. This codes for CASSKDRPAYEQYF.

The chain employs TRBV27 and TRBJ2-5; 10 bases agree with TRBD2. This CDR3 region has 19 residues. The germline CDR1 and CDR2 sequences are MNHEY and SMNVEV (reference sequence). The V and J ends lost 5 bases and 1 base, in that order; junction bases with no gene match: 16. The CDR3 nucleotides are TGTGCCAGCAGTCTCTTCCCCCTCACTAGCGGGGCGCCCCAAGAGACCCAGTACTTC. Protein product: CASSLFPLTSGAPQETQYF.

The J gene is TRBJ2-7, the V gene TRBV30, with 7 bases fitting TRBD1. Unmatched junction bases numbered 11, after V lost 3 bases and J lost 3 bases. This CDR3 has 15 residues. CDR1 and CDR2 (germline): GTSNPN, SVGIG (reference sequence). The CDR3 protein is CAWSAGTEIFYEQYF. DNA of the CDR3: TGTGCCTGGAGCGCCGGGACAGAAATTTTCTACGAGCAGTACTTC.

V and J are TRBV6-5 and TRBJ2-2; TRBD1 agrees at 7 bases. This CDR3 is built from 13 residues. V dropped 8 bases and J dropped 5; count of bases not matched to a gene: 5. The germline CDR1 and CDR2 sequences are MNHEY and SVGAGI. The CDR3 loop reads CASYRGRTGELFF. The CDR3 DNA follows: TGTGCCAGCTACAGGGGCAGGACCGGGGAGCTGTTTTTT.

The chain recombines TRBV5-1 with TRBJ2-7; 9 bases agree with TRBD2. The germline gives CDR1 SGHRS, CDR2 YFSETQ. The CDR3 consists of 16 residues. After removal of 4 bases from V and 0 bases from J, the junction contained 8 bases not matched to a gene. The CDR3 loop reads CASSQGLAEPSYEQYF. CDR3 DNA sequence: TGCGCCAGCAGCCAGGGACTAGCCGAACCCTCCTACGAGCAGTACTTC.

V gene TRBV5-4 combines with J gene TRBJ2-1; 7 bases map to TRBD2. The CDR3 length is 12 residues. The V segment lost 3 bases and the J segment 6 bases; nucleotides outside the gene matches: 0. Germline V gene data show CDR1 as SGHNT and CDR2 as YYREEE (reference sequence). In DNA, the CDR3 is TGTGCCAGCAGCTGGGGGGGCAATGAGCAGTTCTTC. The encoded protein is CASSWGGNEQFF.

This chain links TRBV7-3 with TRBJ2-3; 8 nucleotides agree with TRBD1. The CDR3 is 14 amino acids. The V gene's germline CDR1 is SGHTA and CDR2 FQGTGA. V was clipped by 5 bases and J by 5 bases; unmatched bases: 6. The CDR3 here is CASSRTGTEDTQYF. As DNA, the CDR3 is TGTGCCAGCAGCAGGACAGGGACGGAAGATACGCAGTATTTT.

Only one count was recorded for this clone. V is TRBV11-3 and J is TRBJ2-3; D gene ambiguous. This CDR3 has 15 amino acids. V dropped 1 base and J dropped 0 bases, with 8 bases sitting between them. Germline CDR1 SGHNT, CDR2 YENEEA. The CDR3 loop is CASSLVAVSTDTQYF. As DNA, the CDR3 is TGTGCCAGCAGCTTAGTGGCGGTGAGCACAGATACGCAGTATTTT. Based on the CDR3 plus reference TRBV11-3 and TRBJ2-3, the full variable domain is EAGVVQSPRYKIIEKKQPVAFWCNPISGHNTLYWYLQNLGQGPELLIRYENEEAVDDSQLPKDRFSAERLKGVDSTLKIQPAELGDSAVYLCASSLVAVSTDTQYFGPGTRLTVL.

J is TRBJ2-7 and V is TRBV29-1; 11 bases agree with TRBD2. The CDR3 extends over 14 amino acids. J lost 3 bases, V lost 6 bases, and 7 bases had no gene match. From germline, CDR1 is SQVTM and CDR2 ANQGSEA. CDR3 sequence reads: CSVHLAGGHYEQYF. The CDR3 bases are TGCAGCGTCCACCTAGCGGGAGGCCACTACGAGCAGTACTTC.

The chain recombines TRBV6-5 with TRBJ1-1; maybe TRBD1 (5 bases). The CDR3 runs 14 residues. V was clipped by 4 bases and J by 0 bases, with 9 bases between them. The germline gives CDR1 MNHEY, CDR2 SVGAGI. The CDR3 spells CASSWGRLNTEAFF. In DNA form, the CDR3 reads TGTGCCAGCAGTTGGGGCAGGTTGAACACTGAAGCTTTCTTT.

The chain employs TRBV20-1 and TRBJ1-5; tentative D call: TRBD1 (5 bases). This CDR3 has 11 residues. Per germline, CDR1 DFQATT and CDR2 SNEGSKA (reference sequence). V lost 3 bases, J lost 11 bases, and 11 bases lay in between. CDR3 protein: CSASRESAQHF. Written as DNA, the CDR3 is TGCAGTGCTAGCAGGGAAAGTGCCCAGCATTTT.